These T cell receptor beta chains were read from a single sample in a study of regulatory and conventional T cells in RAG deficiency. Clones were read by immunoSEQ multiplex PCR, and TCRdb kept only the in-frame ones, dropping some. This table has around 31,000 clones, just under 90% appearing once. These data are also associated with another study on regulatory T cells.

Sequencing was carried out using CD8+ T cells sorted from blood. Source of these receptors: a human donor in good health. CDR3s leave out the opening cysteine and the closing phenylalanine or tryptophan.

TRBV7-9 ASSPPTRDYGYT
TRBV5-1 ASSLGGGTFSYEQY
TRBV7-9 ASSPHPYEQY
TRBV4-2 ASSQVRQGANTGELF
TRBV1 TSSSFGCAQSRANVLT
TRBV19 ASSIGEPGEQY
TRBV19 ASSIEGGRDSYNEQF
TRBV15 ATSRDLGEQY
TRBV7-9 ASSFSPGTGELF
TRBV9 ASSVEGTTGTNSPLH
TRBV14 ASSQVPTGELF
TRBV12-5 ASGPTLAPETQY
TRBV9 ASSPQVNEKLF
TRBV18 ASSPAGLMDYGYT
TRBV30 AWRVGAYEAF
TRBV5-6 ASSSGQRYTGELF
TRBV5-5 ASRLTRDRVNEKLF
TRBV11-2 ASSLPNTEAF